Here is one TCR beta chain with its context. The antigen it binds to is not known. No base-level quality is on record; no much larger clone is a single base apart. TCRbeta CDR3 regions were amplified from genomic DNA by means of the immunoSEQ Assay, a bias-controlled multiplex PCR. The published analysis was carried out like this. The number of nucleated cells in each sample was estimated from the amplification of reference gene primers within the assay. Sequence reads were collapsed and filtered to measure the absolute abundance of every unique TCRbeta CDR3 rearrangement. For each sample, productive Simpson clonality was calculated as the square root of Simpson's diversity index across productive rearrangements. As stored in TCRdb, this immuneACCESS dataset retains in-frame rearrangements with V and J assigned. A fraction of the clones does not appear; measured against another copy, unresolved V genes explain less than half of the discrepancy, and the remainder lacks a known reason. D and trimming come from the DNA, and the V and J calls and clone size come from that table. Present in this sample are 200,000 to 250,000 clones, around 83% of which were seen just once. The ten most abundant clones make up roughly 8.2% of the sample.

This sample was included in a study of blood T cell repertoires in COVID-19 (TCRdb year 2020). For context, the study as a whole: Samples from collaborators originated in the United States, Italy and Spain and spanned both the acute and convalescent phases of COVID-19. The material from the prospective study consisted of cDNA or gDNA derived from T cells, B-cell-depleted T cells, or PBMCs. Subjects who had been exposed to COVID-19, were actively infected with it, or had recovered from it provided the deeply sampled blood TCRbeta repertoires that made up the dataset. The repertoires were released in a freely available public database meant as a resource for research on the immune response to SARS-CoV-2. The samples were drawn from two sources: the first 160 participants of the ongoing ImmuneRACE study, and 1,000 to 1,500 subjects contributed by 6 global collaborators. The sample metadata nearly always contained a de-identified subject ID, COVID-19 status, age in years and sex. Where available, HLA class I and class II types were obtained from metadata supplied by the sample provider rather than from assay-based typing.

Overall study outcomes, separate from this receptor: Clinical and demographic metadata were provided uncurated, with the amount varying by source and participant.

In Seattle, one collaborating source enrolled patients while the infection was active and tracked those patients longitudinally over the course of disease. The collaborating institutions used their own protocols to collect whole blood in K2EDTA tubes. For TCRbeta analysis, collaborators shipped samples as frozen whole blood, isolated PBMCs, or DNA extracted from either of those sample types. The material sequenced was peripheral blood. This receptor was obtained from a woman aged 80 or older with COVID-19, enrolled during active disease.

The sequenced DNA: TGTGCCAGCAGTGCTCAGCGAGGGAACTATGGCTACACCTTC. Translated, it gives CASSAQRGNYGYTF. The chain is assembled from TRBV28 and TRBJ1-2, with the identity of the D gene unclear. CDR1 and CDR2, looked up from the germline V gene, are MDHEN and SYDVKM. Relative to germline, V is 5 bases shorter and J is 2 bases shorter, with 12 bases between their ends. The CDR3, from cysteine to phenylalanine, totals 14 residues. The sequence is cut down to CDR3 DNA, 42 bases in frame from base 1.